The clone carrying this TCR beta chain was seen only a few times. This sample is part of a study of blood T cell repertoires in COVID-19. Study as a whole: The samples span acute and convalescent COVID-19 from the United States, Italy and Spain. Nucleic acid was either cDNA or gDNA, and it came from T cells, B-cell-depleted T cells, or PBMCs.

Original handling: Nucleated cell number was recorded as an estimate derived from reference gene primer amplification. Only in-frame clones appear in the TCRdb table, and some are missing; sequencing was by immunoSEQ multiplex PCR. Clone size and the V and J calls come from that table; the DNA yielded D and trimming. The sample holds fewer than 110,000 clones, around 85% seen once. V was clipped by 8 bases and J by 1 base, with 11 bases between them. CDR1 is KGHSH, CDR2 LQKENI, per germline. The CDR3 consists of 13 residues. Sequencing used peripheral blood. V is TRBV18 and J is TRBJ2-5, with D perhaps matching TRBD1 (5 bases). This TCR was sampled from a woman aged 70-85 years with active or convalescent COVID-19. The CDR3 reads CASHKGSQETQYF. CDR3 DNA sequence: TGTGCCAGCCACAAGGGGTCCCAAGAGACCCAGTACTTC.